Given below is one T cell receptor (beta chain) in context. Its target antigen remains unknown. Base qualities are not at hand, and no much larger clone is one base apart. Library preparation was by 5' RACE. Reads for this sample came from an Illumina HiSeq 2000. Template switching introduced a universal primer binding site; the final cDNA contained a unique molecular identifier, enabling accurate counting of TCR cDNA molecules. Specific primers in the conserved constant-segment region were used to synthesize first-strand cDNA for TCR alpha and beta chains. To control for contamination, every cDNA library carried two barcodes: a SMART-Mk sample barcode plus Illumina barcodes. TruSeq adapter sequences, together with Illumina sample barcodes, were added in two successive PCR steps. Sequencing of the TCR alpha and beta cDNA libraries was done on the Illumina HiSeq platform using custom primers. The authors' pipeline ran thus. Unique molecular identifiers were extracted from raw reads with MiGEC, and CDR3 positions were determined with MiXCR. Recombination models were inferred per individual with the repgenHMM and IGoR tools using an EM algorithm. The analysis of shared clonotypes was done with the tcR package in R, with sharing normalized by the product of cloneset sizes. To study raw recombination free of thymic and clonal selection effects, out-of-frame nonproductive sequences were analyzed. The public reads were quality trimmed at Q25 with fastp and then assembled into clones with MiXCR by TCRdb, keeping productive beta chains. Merged by CDR3 protein, the rows form single entries marked with the most common genes and DNA. Here the V and J calls rest on TCRdb's processing, not on the authors' analysis. In all, the sample holds 420,000 or so distinct CDR3 sequences, and about 18% of those were seen once. The ten largest clonotypes hold around 12% of the sample.

Every donor in the study was a healthy Caucasian. The study also sequenced three unrelated non-twin adults: a male aged 18 to 29, a male aged 50 to 59 and a female aged 50 to 59. Using Miltenyi CD45RO+ enrichment and human naive T-cell isolation kits, memory (CD45RO+) and naive T cells were isolated from PBMC. CDR1 is given as DFQATT and CDR2 as SNEGSKA, both from the germline V gene (reference sequence). Trimming at the junction amounts to 4 bases on V and 0 bases on J, and the germline ends lie 4 bases apart. The CDR3 sequence holds 11 residues, the cysteine and phenylalanine included. Just CDR3 DNA is preserved here, 33 bases in frame from base 1. This sample is drawn from a study of identical twins (dated by TCRdb to the mid-2010s). Study-level background: To test whether fetal clonotypes persist, the study used deep sequencing on TCR alpha and beta repertoires from monozygotic twins, unrelated adults of various ages, and cord blood. To rule out contamination, replicate twin experiments were performed at different times with different library preparation protocols. What the study reported, not specific to this receptor: Fewer insertions were carried by abundant cord blood beta clonotypes; a weaker similar trend was observed in young adult naive repertoires, while no such trend was observed in memory repertoires. In monozygotic twins, recombination models systematically underestimated out-of-frame TCR alpha sharing, but the models matched the sharing seen between unrelated individuals. Compared with coincidental sharing between unrelated individuals, out-of-frame TCR alpha sequences shared between twins showed an excess of sequences with low generation probability. Zero-insertion analyses could be partly confounded by invariant T cells such as MAIT and iNKT, though diverse VJ usage argued against such confounding for most clonotypes. Excess twin sharing in beta out-of-frame sequences was weaker because fewer shared sequences lowered the signal-to-noise ratio. Because the same donors could not be followed over many years, conclusions were based on cross-sectional statistical analysis.

The sample was naive T cells sorted from blood. Read against the paper, the sample's cell subset or site label means: cells isolated with a human naive T-cell isolation kit. This receptor chain uses TRBV20-1 and TRBJ2-7, with the D gene call left open. This sequence was found in a man aged 45 to 65 in good health. The nucleotides are TGCAGTGCTACGAGCTCCTACGAGCAGTACTTC. The encoded protein is CSATSSYEQYF.